One T cell receptor beta chain is described in this entry. The data originate from a study of blood T cell repertoires in COVID-19. Profiling relied on immunoSEQ multiplex PCR, and the TCRdb table lists in-frame clones only, not all of them. The table lists about 370,000 clones, around 87% of them singletons. Source material: peripheral blood. The clonotype was recovered from a woman aged 25 to 39 with COVID-19, enrolled during active disease.

The CDR3 coding sequence is TGCGCCAGCAGCTTAGTCCAGGGTACCTACGAGCAGTACTTC. Translating gives CASSLVQGTYEQYF. The V gene is TRBV5-1, the J gene TRBJ2-7, with D possibly TRBD1 on 5 matching bases. CDR1 is SGHRS, CDR2 YFSETQ, per germline. The CDR3 length is 14 residues. Trimming pared 2 bases from V and 2 bases from J, leaving 11 bases between.